Shown below are 17 T cell receptor beta chains from a single sample sequenced in a study of identical twins. TCRdb re-derived calls from the 5' RACE reads in MiXCR, one entry per CDR3 protein. The sample consists of around 530,000 distinct CDR3 sequences, over 12% of them appearing once. The same data also contributed to another study, on yellow fever vaccine responses in identical twins.

The sequenced material came from CD4+ T cells sorted from blood. These receptors were collected from a woman between 18 and 29 years old in good health.

This clonotype came up a few times. The chain recombines TRBV28 with TRBJ2-7; D remains unclear. The CDR3 covers 13 residues. The V end was cut by 4 bases, the J end by 0 bases, with 7 bases between. Germline lookup yields CDR1 MDHEN and CDR2 SYDVKM. This CDR3 reads CASSSTVSYEQYV. The CDR3 region has the DNA TGTGCCAGCAGTTCTACAGTCTCCTACGAGCAGTACGTC.

As for this clonotype: The missing conserved phenylalanine or tryptophan at the end of this CDR3 makes a read error likely. This sequence joins TRBV5-1 and TRBJ2-5, with D unresolved. The germline V gene encodes CDR1 SGHRS and CDR2 YFSETQ. This CDR3 is 13 amino acids long. V was trimmed by 0 bases and J by 5 bases, leaving 8 bases between them. The CDR3: CASSLGGSETQYS. CDR3 bases: TGCGCCAGCAGCTTGGGGGGTTCGGAGACCCAGTACTCC.

CDR3 bases: TGTGCCAGCACGGTGTCGGGGACCCAGTACTTC. Translated, it gives CASTVSGTQYF. The chain employs TRBV12-3 or TRBV12-4 and TRBJ2-5; no firm D call. CDR3 size: 11 residues. Trimming stripped 7 bases from V and 7 bases from J, with 10 bases between.

In its sample, this clonotype was seen a few times. The gene calls are TRBV11-3 and TRBJ2-7; D gene ambiguous. Trimming left V 5 bases short and J 3 bases short, with 11 bases between. Germline V gene data show CDR1 as SGHNT and CDR2 as YENEEA. This CDR3 spans 13 amino acids. Written as DNA, the CDR3 is TGTGCCAGCAGCAGGGATGCAGACTACGAGCAGTACGTC. This translates into CASSRDADYEQYV.

Note on this clonotype: Lacking the conserved final phenylalanine or tryptophan, this CDR3 likely reflects a read error. The J gene is TRBJ1-1, the V gene TRBV12-3 or TRBV12-4; D not resolved. The V end lost 1 base, the J end lost 4 bases, and 7 bases lay between the germline ends. The CDR3 spans 13 residues. As DNA, the CDR3 is TGTGCCAGCAGTTTAGTCTCGGGCACTGAAGCTTTCTTG. It specifies CASSLVSGTEAFL.

The rearrangement uses TRBV12-3 or TRBV12-4 and TRBJ2-5; 11 bases are shared with TRBD2. Trimming at V came to 6 bases and at J to 0 bases, leaving 6 bases not matched to a gene. The CDR3 has 16 amino acids. CDR3 loop: CASSRGLADYQETQYF. CDR3 coding DNA: TGTGCCAGCAGCCGGGGACTAGCGGACTACCAAGAGACCCAGTACTTC.

DNA of the CDR3: TGCAGTGCTAGAGCGGTAGTAGGGGGTAACACCGGGGAGCTGTTTTTT. Amino acids: CSARAVVGGNTGELFF. The rearrangement uses TRBV20-1 and TRBJ2-2, with a tentative D call TRBD1 (6 bases). CDR3 length: 16 amino acids. V was trimmed by 1 base and J by 2 bases, leaving 14 bases between them. The germline V gene has CDR1 DFQATT and CDR2 SNEGSKA (reference sequence).

The chain employs TRBV11-3 and TRBJ2-3, with 9 bases fitting TRBD2. J was trimmed by 1 base and V by 5 bases; bases with no gene match: 10. CDR3 length: 17 amino acids. The V gene's germline CDR1 is SGHNT and CDR2 YENEEA. As DNA, the CDR3 is TGTGCCAGCAGCCCTTCGGTTAGCGGGGGCCGCACAGATACGCAGTATTTT. Its translation is CASSPSVSGGRTDTQYF.

This chain joins TRBV10-3 and TRBJ1-2, with TRBD1 matching 12 bases. This CDR3 comprises 18 residues. J lost 5 bases, V lost 6 bases, and 16 bases had no gene match. Germline values: CDR1 ENHRY, CDR2 SYGVKD. The CDR3 spells CAISPGRGQGAQEYGYTF. CDR3 DNA sequence: TGTGCCATCAGCCCAGGTCGGGGACAGGGGGCGCAGGAATATGGCTACACCTTC.

This clonotype was counted between two and nine times. The J gene is TRBJ2-5, the V gene TRBV21-1; the table's TRBD2 call for D was not verified on the DNA. TRBV21-1 is assigned pseudogene status. This CDR3 contains 14 residues. The CDR3 here is CASSKDSGGQTQYF. CDR3 bases: TGTGCCAGCAGCAAAGACTCGGGGGGCCAGACCCAGTACTTC.

CDR3 residues: CASSLGRGYYEQFF. The CDR3 bases are TGTGCCAGCAGCTTAGGACGGGGTTACTATGAGCAGTTCTTC. The chain employs TRBV5-4 and TRBJ2-1; D perhaps matches TRBD2 (5 bases). Germline lookup yields CDR1 SGHNT and CDR2 YYREEE (reference sequence). This CDR3 has 14 residues. Trimming took off 2 bases at V and 8 bases at J, with 14 bases between the two ends. Full variable domain (outside the CDR3, taken from reference TRBV5-4 and TRBJ2-1): ETGVTQSPTHLIKTRGQQVTLRCSSQSGHNTVSWYQQALGQGPQFIFQYYREEENGRGNFPPRFSGLQFPNYSSELNVNALELDDSALYLCASSLGRGYYEQFFGPGTRLTVL.

The V gene is TRBV11-1, the J gene TRBJ2-5; TRBD2 aligns across 7 bases. CDR3 length: 19 residues. Unmatched junction bases numbered 17, after V lost 3 bases and J lost 1 base. Germline V gene sequence: CDR1 SGHAT, CDR2 FQDESV (reference sequence). The CDR3 reads CASSFKIGLAEGSQETQYF. The CDR3 DNA reads TGTGCCAGCAGCTTTAAGATCGGGCTAGCGGAGGGGTCCCAAGAGACCCAGTACTTC.

The chain is built from TRBV25-1 and TRBJ2-1; 11 bases fit TRBD2. CDR3 length: 14 residues. V trimming: 6 bases; J trimming: 7 bases; junction bases outside the gene matches: 5. In germline, CDR1 is MGHDK, CDR2 SYGVNS. CDR3 bases: TGTGCCAGCAGCAGAATAGCGGGGGGGAATGAGCAGTTCTTC. This encodes CASSRIAGGNEQFF.

The V call is TRBV10-2, the J call TRBJ2-7; TRBD2 matches at 11 bases. The CDR3 totals 13 residues. Germline V lookup: CDR1 WSHSY, CDR2 SAAADI. J gave up 6 bases and V 7 bases, and 5 bases lay outside the gene matches. This chain's CDR3 is CASNIAGGPEQYV. The CDR3 DNA follows: TGCGCCAGCAACATAGCGGGGGGGCCCGAGCAGTACGTC.

This clonotype was detected only a few times. The chain combines TRBV6-5 with TRBJ1-6, with D possibly TRBD1 on 6 matching bases. Germline-derived CDR1 and CDR2 are MNHEY and SVGAGI. The ends were cut back, 0 bases at V and 7 bases at J, with 10 bases in the middle. CDR3 size: 15 residues. The CDR3 region is CASSYSRTVNSPLHF. For the CDR3, the DNA is TGTGCCAGCAGTTACTCGAGGACAGTAAATTCACCCCTCCACTTT.

This clonotype was seen a handful of times. The rearrangement joins TRBV7-3 to TRBJ2-2; TRBD1 might be the D (6 bases). Trimming took off 7 bases at V and 5 bases at J, with 20 bases between the two ends. This CDR3 has 16 residues. The germline V gene has CDR1 SGHTA and CDR2 FQGTGA. Written as DNA, the CDR3 is TGTGCCAGCACCCCAAATGGGGGCTCGCGGACCGGGGAGCTGTTTTTT. Its protein product is CASTPNGGSRTGELFF.

The V gene is TRBV24-1, the J gene TRBJ2-1; D ambiguous. Trimming removed 2 bases from V and 10 bases from J, with 8 bases in between. The CDR3 consists of 12 residues. The V gene's germline CDR1 is KGHDR and CDR2 SFDVKD. The CDR3 region has the DNA TGTGCCACCAGTGATTCTAGTCGGGAGCAGTTCTTC. Protein product: CATSDSSREQFF.